The 2 T cell receptor beta chains in this list originate from one sample, sequenced in a study of CD8 T cells in Susac syndrome. An amount of RNA that ranged from roughly 0.45 to 1 ug was reverse transcribed with random hexamers. Using its own MiXCR run on the immunoSEQ multiplex PCR reads, TCRdb lists one record per CDR3 protein. Counted here are about 140,000 distinct CDR3 sequences, 95% occurring once; the ten biggest clones make up more than 0.15%. The sequencing input was CD8+ T cells from PBMCs. Every receptor here comes from a human donor with Susac syndrome.

This clonotype was seen just once. V is TRBV29-1 and J is TRBJ2-1; TRBD1 or TRBD2 may be the D gene (7 bases each). Germline V gene data show CDR1 as SQVTM and CDR2 as ANQGSEA. This CDR3 has 13 amino acids. V shed 5 bases and J shed 3 bases, with 11 bases lying between them. The CDR3 here is CSVPGGGYNEQFF. The CDR3 nucleotides read TGCAGCGTTCCAGGGGGGGGCTACAATGAGCAGTTCTTC.

CDR3 DNA: TGTGCCAGCAGTCGCGGACAGGGCACTGAAGCTTTCTTT. Its protein product is CASSRGQGTEAFF. The rearrangement joins TRBV12-3 or TRBV12-4 to TRBJ1-1, with TRBD1 matching 8 bases. The length of the CDR3 is 13 residues. V dropped 5 bases and J dropped 4; count of bases not matched to a gene: 3.